This T cell receptor (beta chain) stems from a study of CD8+CD57+ T cells in acquired aplastic anemia (dated by TCRdb to 2016 to 2018). For the study in its entirety: A mean of around 3 ug of DNA, ranging from roughly 0.19 to 27.4 ug, was extracted from sorted CD4+ and CD8+ cells. CD8+CD57+ expansion was defined as frequency above the mean frequency observed in healthy subjects.

Genomic DNA was used as template for profiling of TCR beta VDJ combinations and CDR3 sequences. An Illumina HiSeq 2000 was the platform used for TCR repertoire sequencing. The study's own analysis went as follows. Repertoire assessment relied on Simpson's diversity index, CDR3 size and DJ length profiles, and TRBV/TRBJ rearrangement plots. The most abundant DNA sequence in the deep sequencing data was taken as the immunodominant clone. CDR3 amino acid sequences were screened for sharing across subjects and compared with published repertoires and the VDJdb database. In TCRdb, the public reads were trimmed at Q25 with fastp and aligned with MiXCR, with productive beta chains retained. Here each entry gathers all rows of one CDR3 protein and keeps the most common genes and DNA. The V and J calls, along with clone size, are taken from TCRdb and not from the paper's own processing. The sample table contains about 290,000 distinct CDR3 sequences; only one count was recorded for 45% to 65% of them. The ten biggest clones cover 1% to 1.5% of the sample.

Overall study results and their limits: About 30 CD8+ CDR3 sequences were found in both patients and controls but appeared to be highly expressed in patients and within the immunodominant clones of the patients. Between patients and healthy controls, no significant difference in CD8+ Simpson's diversity was found (P=0.060).

With respect to this clonotype: Its antigen target is currently unknown. No quality values exist for individual bases; no much larger clone is one base distant.

Trimming takes 4 bases from V and 4 bases from J, and the germline ends sit 8 bases apart. The germline V gene supplies CDR1 SGHVS and CDR2 FQNEAQ. CDR3 length: 12 amino acids, cysteine to phenylalanine. Only the CDR3 part of the read is kept: 36 bases, read in frame from the first base. Patients chosen for sequencing had shown expansion of CD8+CD57+ cells by flow cytometry. Severe acquired aplastic anemia was diagnosed in all patients according to International Study of Aplastic Anemia and Agranulocytosis and Camitta criteria. No therapy had been received by the patients at the time of blood sampling. In this study, sorted CD4+ and CD8+ T cells from the blood of healthy subjects and of severe aplastic anemia patients had their TCR repertoires deep-sequenced. Patients were enrolled in the USA under clinicaltrials.gov protocols 00001620, 01623167, 00001397, 00071045, 00081523 and 00961064. Ficoll-Paque density gradient centrifugation was used to isolate peripheral blood mononuclear cells. Before DNA extraction, CD4+ and CD8+ T cells were sorted by FACS or by magnetic beads.

This receptor was taken from a human donor with aplastic anemia. The sample taken for sequencing was sorted CD4+, CD8+, or CD8+CD57+ T cells (not recorded which) from PBMCs. Recombination connected TRBV7-8 to TRBJ2-7; the D gene is perhaps TRBD1, from 5 matching bases. The base sequence is TGTGCCAGCAGCTCCGCAGGGTACGAGCAGTACTTC. Its translation is CASSSAGYEQYF.